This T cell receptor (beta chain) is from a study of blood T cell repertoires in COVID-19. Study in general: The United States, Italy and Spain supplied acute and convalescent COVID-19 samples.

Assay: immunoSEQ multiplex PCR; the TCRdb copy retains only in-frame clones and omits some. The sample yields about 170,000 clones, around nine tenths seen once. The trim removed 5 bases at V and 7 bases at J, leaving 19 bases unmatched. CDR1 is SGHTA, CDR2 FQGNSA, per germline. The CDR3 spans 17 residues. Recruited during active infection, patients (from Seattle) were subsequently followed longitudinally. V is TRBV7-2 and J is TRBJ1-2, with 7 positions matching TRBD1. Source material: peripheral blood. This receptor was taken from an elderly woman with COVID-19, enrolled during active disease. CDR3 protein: CASSPGGLTIPKIGYTF. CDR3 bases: TGTGCCAGCAGCCCAGGGGGACTCACAATCCCAAAAATTGGCTACACCTTC.